This T cell receptor beta chain was identified during a study of blood T cell repertoires in COVID-19. Study-wide background: The cDNA or gDNA used as material had been derived from T cells, B-cell-depleted T cells, or PBMCs.

The sample holds a few counts of this clone. Assay used: immunoSEQ multiplex PCR; TCRdb lists only in-frame clones, some missing. The sample consists of over 100,000 clones, about nine tenths of them appearing once. While infection was still active, Seattle patients were enrolled and then followed longitudinally. Per germline, CDR1 MNHEY and CDR2 SMNVEV (reference sequence). V was cut by 3 bases and J by 3 bases, with 9 bases left in between. CDR3 length equals 14 residues. The gene calls are TRBV27 and TRBJ1-5, with D perhaps matching TRBD1 (6 bases). Sequenced sample: peripheral blood. This TCR derives from a woman between 50 and 59 years old with COVID-19, enrolled during active disease. This CDR3 reads CASSFPGVNQPQHF. DNA for the CDR3: TGTGCCAGCAGTTTCCCAGGGGTCAATCAGCCCCAGCATTTT.